These 15 T cell receptor beta chains were sequenced from one sample in a study of post-analysis software for immune sequencing data. Unique molecular identifiers were present in the TCR beta cDNA libraries. TCRdb re-called the PCR reads with MiXCR, one entry per CDR3 protein. The table shows about 770,000 distinct CDR3 sequences, with approximately 44% occurring only once. No antigen has been assigned to these receptors. Findings and limits, study-wide: Four or five TRBV segments were more frequent in patients than controls; TRBV5-6, TRBV5-1 and TRBV20-1 belonged to this group.

The sample taken for sequencing was blood. The receptors come from a girl aged 5 to 17 with multiple sclerosis.

This chain joins TRBV20-1 and TRBJ2-1; no reliable D call. The V end lost 1 base, the J end lost 4 bases, and 17 bases lay between the germline ends. CDR1 is DFQATT and CDR2 is SNEGSKA in the germline V gene (reference sequence). This CDR3 spans 16 amino acids. CDR3 coding DNA: TGCAGTGCTAGAGTTGATGAAGTCGGATTTTACAATGAGCAGTTCTTC. Translation gives CSARVDEVGFYNEQFF.

The V call is TRBV27, the J call TRBJ2-5, with D possibly matching TRBD2 (6 bases). The CDR3 loop spans 14 amino acids. Germline CDR1 and CDR2: MNHEY and SMNVEV (reference sequence). The germline V and J ends were trimmed by 8 bases and 11 bases, with 24 bases remaining between them. CDR3 protein: CASSTGTYYNEQYF. Written as DNA, the CDR3 is TGTGCCAGCTCCACTGGGACTTACTACAATGAGCAGTACTTC.

V and J are TRBV18 and TRBJ2-1; possibly TRBD1 or TRBD2 for D (6 bases each). The CDR3 is 16 residues long. Trimming left V 0 bases short and J 5 bases short, with 14 bases between. The germline V gene has CDR1 KGHSH and CDR2 LQKENI. CDR3 region: CASSPPARGPNNEQFF. Written as DNA, the CDR3 is TGTGCCAGCTCACCACCGGCTCGGGGGCCTAACAATGAGCAGTTCTTC. Based on the CDR3 plus reference TRBV18 and TRBJ2-1, the full variable domain is NAGVMQNPRHLVRRRGQEARLRCSPMKGHSHVYWYRQLPEEGLKFMVYLQKENIIDESGMPKERFSAEFPKEGPSILRIQQVVRGDSAAYFCASSPPARGPNNEQFFGPGTRLTVL.

CDR3 in DNA: TGTGCCAGCATCCGGACTGGTTGGGGAGGAGAGACCCAGTACTTC. This gives the protein CASIRTGWGGETQYF. The genes are TRBV6-5 and TRBJ2-5; TRBD2 might be the D (6 bases). V lost 7 bases, J lost 4 bases, and 19 bases lay in between. The germline CDR1 and CDR2 sequences are MNHEY and SVGAGI. This CDR3 spans 15 amino acids.

The rearrangement joins TRBV20-1 to TRBJ2-3; the D gene is possibly TRBD2 (6 bases). CDR3 length equals 12 residues. CDR1 and CDR2 (germline): DFQATT, SNEGSKA (reference sequence). Between the trimmed V and J ends, which lost 6 bases and 8 bases, there was a span of 15 bases. The CDR3 loop is CSASVLAVTQYF. The CDR3 nucleotides are TGCAGTGCCTCGGTACTAGCAGTTACGCAGTATTTT.

The chain carries TRBV2 and TRBJ2-4, with no clear D. V was trimmed by 2 bases and J by 1 base, leaving 9 bases between them. Germline CDR1 and CDR2: SNHLY and FYNNEI. The CDR3 is 15 residues long. The CDR3 nucleotides are TGTGCCAGCAGTGAATTCATACAGGCCAAAAACATTCAGTACTTC. This codes for CASSEFIQAKNIQYF.

This clonotype has just a few counts. This rearrangement joins TRBV7-3 to TRBJ1-1, with D unclear. The germline CDR1 and CDR2 sequences are SGHTA and FQGTGA. Trimming shortened V by 1 base and J by 1 base, and 7 bases separated the two germline ends. The CDR3 runs to 14 residues. The CDR3: CASSLRGANTEAFF. The CDR3 bases are TGTGCCAGCAGCTTAAGGGGAGCGAACACTGAAGCTTTCTTT.

The chain joins TRBV20-1 to TRBJ2-1, with TRBD2 matching over 11 bases. The CDR3 spans 15 residues. Germline V gene data show CDR1 as DFQATT and CDR2 as SNEGSKA (reference sequence). V was clipped by 0 bases and J by 8 bases; unmatched bases: 6. The CDR3 bases are TGCAGTGCTAGAGAACTAGCGGGAGCCTCGGATGAGCAGTTCTTC. Protein product: CSARELAGASDEQFF.

Here the CDR3 reads CASSSLMSEIYSNQPQHF. The CDR3 DNA is TGTGCCAGCAGTTCCCTAATGTCAGAAATCTATAGCAATCAGCCCCAGCATTTT. V is TRBV12-3 or TRBV12-4 and J is TRBJ1-5; D uncertain. The length of the CDR3 is 18 residues. V lost 4 bases, J lost 0 bases, and 19 bases lay in between.

The CDR3, as DNA: TGTGCCAGCAGCTTAGCGGGAGGTTCGTTCAATGAGCAGTTCTTC. The encoded protein is CASSLAGGSFNEQFF. The chain joins TRBV7-2 to TRBJ2-1, with a weak D call TRBD2 (6 bases). V was shortened by 0 bases and J by 6 bases, with 12 bases between the two germline ends. CDR3 size: 15 residues. The germline gives CDR1 SGHTA, CDR2 FQGNSA.

V gene TRBV15 combines with J gene TRBJ1-2; unclear D gene. This CDR3 is built from 16 residues. In germline, CDR1 is LNHNV, CDR2 YYDKDF (reference sequence). Trimming pared 0 bases from V and 8 bases from J, leaving 19 bases between. The chain's CDR3 is CATSRDREGGLWGYTF. The CDR3 bases are TGTGCCACCAGCAGAGATCGAGAGGGTGGCCTTTGGGGCTACACCTTC.

This chain uses TRBV5-1 with TRBJ2-1; 12 bases map to TRBD2. CDR1 is SGHRS and CDR2 is YFSETQ in the germline V gene. The ends lost 0 bases at V and 3 bases at J; junction bases unmatched: 13. The CDR3 has 20 residues. CDR3 amino acids: CASSLDGVLAGGPLYNEQFF. Here the CDR3 DNA reads TGCGCCAGCAGCTTGGATGGGGTTCTAGCGGGAGGGCCCCTCTACAATGAGCAGTTCTTC. Variable domain in full (rest from reference TRBV5-1 and TRBJ2-1): KAGVTQTPRYLIKTRGQQVTLSCSPISGHRSVSWYQQTPGQGLQFLFEYFSETQRNKGNFPGRFSGRQFSNSRSEMNVSTLELGDSALYLCASSLDGVLAGGPLYNEQFFGPGTRLTVL.

V usage is TRBV9 and J usage is TRBJ2-1, with 8 bases matching TRBD2. Trimming removed 0 bases from V and 5 bases from J; junction bases left unmatched: 7. CDR3 length: 16 residues. CDR1 SGDLS and CDR2 YYNGEE come from the germline V gene. The CDR3 region is CASSVGVGRADNEQFF. The CDR3 region has the DNA TGTGCCAGCAGCGTAGGCGTCGGGAGGGCCGACAATGAGCAGTTCTTC.

This clonotype has more than one count but fewer than ten. The J gene is TRBJ2-7, the V gene TRBV7-9, with TRBD2 matching over 13 bases. Germline CDR1 reads SEHNR; CDR2 reads FQNEAQ (reference sequence). There are 18 residues in the CDR3. The junction had 17 bases not matched to a gene; V was cut back by 10 bases and J by 2 bases. The CDR3 loop is CATQGGLAGNSVPYEQYF. Here the CDR3 DNA reads TGTGCCACACAGGGGGGACTAGCGGGAAACAGCGTCCCCTACGAGCAGTACTTC.

The chain links TRBV7-9 to TRBJ2-1; 7 nucleotides align to TRBD2. The CDR3 loop spans 16 amino acids. The V gene end was trimmed by 2 bases and the J gene end by 2 bases; junction bases not matched to a gene: 6. Germline values: CDR1 SEHNR, CDR2 FQNEAQ (reference sequence). CDR3: CASSLTERGTYNEQFF. In DNA, the CDR3 is TGTGCCAGCAGCTTAACGGAGCGGGGCACCTACAATGAGCAGTTCTTC.